The clone carrying this T cell receptor beta chain was detected many times. Antigen unknown. As for time point: newly diagnosed GD, antithyroid drugs for less than 3 months. Extracted RNA from PBMCs served as the source of the TCR library. The source of the sample is a study of regulatory T cells in long-lasting Graves disease. General observations from the study: Patients with persistent disease showed a bias toward TRBV28, TRBJ1-2 and TRBJ2-5.

The germline V and J ends were trimmed by 6 bases and 6 bases, with 8 bases remaining between them. Germline V gives CDR1 SNHLY, CDR2 FYNNEI. The CDR3 runs to 11 residues. In building TCR beta libraries, iRepertoire HTBI primers were used together with Arm-PCR of CDR3 regions. TCRdb fed the multiplex PCR reads into MiXCR, producing one record per CDR3 protein. The sample lists roughly 520,000 distinct CDR3 sequences, approximately 12% seen once, with roughly 9.3% in the top ten. The data were also submitted as part of a second study, on T cells in Graves' hyperthyroidism and ophthalmopathy.

The V gene is TRBV2, the J gene TRBJ1-1; D ambiguous. Sample: peripheral blood mononuclear cells (PBMCs), taken at new diagnosis, from a patient treated with antithyroid drugs. This clonotype was sampled from a woman aged 25 to 45 with Graves disease. The CDR3 loop is CASRIGPEAFF. DNA for the CDR3: TGTGCCAGCAGAATAGGACCTGAAGCTTTCTTT.